This TCR beta chain was recovered during a study of blood T cell repertoires in COVID-19. Whole-study context: Samples of COVID-19 (acute and convalescent) were obtained from the United States, Italy and Spain. PBMCs, B-cell-depleted T cells, or T cells provided the cDNA or gDNA that made up the material.

Under the authors' procedure: Nucleated cell number was recorded as an estimate derived from reference gene primer amplification. The repertoire was sequenced with immunoSEQ multiplex PCR; TCRdb's copy has only in-frame clones and lacks some. From that table come the V and J calls and clone size; the DNA was used to work out D and trimming. The repertoire holds just under 150,000 clones, with over 70% as singletons. This clone has a single count. The sequenced sample consisted of peripheral blood. This sequence originates from a man aged 45-60 years who had recovered from COVID-19.

The CDR3 DNA is TGTGCCAGCAGTTCAGGTTTCCAGTATGGCTACACCTTC. This codes for CASSSGFQYGYTF. V usage is TRBV12-3 or TRBV12-4 and J usage is TRBJ1-2; no firm D call. The V end lost 4 bases, the J end lost 5 bases, and 11 bases lay between the germline ends. This CDR3 comprises 13 residues.